This TCR beta chain was obtained from a study of T cell responses to AZD1222 COVID-19 vaccine. At the level of the study: Researchers grouped second doses given at about 4 or about 12 weeks into one pool. Findings and limits, study-wide: The study found Spike-specific TCR breadth and depth rose after two AZD1222 doses. Nearly half of unique spike-specific TCRs reportedly avoided B.1.351 and B.1.1.7 mutated regions.

Turning to this clone: Its target is unknown.

The CDR3 has 16 amino acids. CDR1 and CDR2 (germline): SGDLS, YYNGEE. The V end lost 0 bases, the J end lost 3 bases, and 15 bases lay between the germline ends. Using immunoSEQ multiplex PCR, the repertoire was profiled, and TCRdb retains in-frame clones only, with some absent. The data contain about 140,000 clones, approximately 92% of them singletons. The clonotype comes from an adult in good health. This specimen was peripheral blood, taken on day 0 of AZD1222 vaccination. The chain couples TRBV9 to TRBJ2-5; D is perhaps TRBD2 (6 bases). This CDR3 is CASSVAAGLKEETQYF. In DNA, the CDR3 is TGTGCCAGCAGCGTAGCTGCGGGATTAAAAGAAGAGACCCAGTACTTC.